This passage covers 26 T cell receptor beta chains from one sample sequenced in a study of T cell responses to AZD1222 COVID-19 vaccine. Clones were sequenced by immunoSEQ multiplex PCR, and TCRdb holds only the in-frame ones, with some missing. The table lists 120,000 or so clones, about 88% of them singletons. Sequenced material: peripheral blood, taken on day 0 of AZD1222 vaccination. The source is an adult in good health.

The V gene is TRBV5-1, the J gene TRBJ2-7; unclear D gene. Looked up from germline, CDR1 is SGHRS and CDR2 is YFSETQ. V lost 0 bases and J 0 bases, leaving 10 bases between the germline ends. There are 15 residues in the CDR3. DNA of the CDR3: TGCGCCAGCAGCTTGGCAACGGCGATCTCCTACGAGCAGTACTTC. This sequence encodes CASSLATAISYEQYF.

V and J are TRBV5-4 and TRBJ2-7; 13 nucleotides align to TRBD2. This CDR3 is built from 15 residues. V was pared by 4 bases and J by 4 bases, with 5 bases of the junction left unmatched. Germline values: CDR1 SGHNT, CDR2 YYREEE (reference sequence). The DNA for the CDR3 is TGTGCCAGCAGCCTAGGGACTAGCGGGGAATACGAGCAGTACTTC. It yields the protein CASSLGTSGEYEQYF.

The genes are TRBV6-6 and TRBJ2-2, with D possibly being TRBD1 or TRBD2 (7 bases each). Trimming stripped 4 bases from V and 3 bases from J, with 15 bases between. The germline CDR1 and CDR2 sequences are MNHNY and SVGAGI (reference sequence). CDR3 length: 16 residues. CDR3 coding DNA: TGTGCCAGCAGTTCTCAGACAGGGAGGGACACCGGGGAGCTGTTTTTT. It specifies CASSSQTGRDTGELFF.

This rearrangement joins TRBV5-4 to TRBJ1-4, with TRBD1 matching 9 bases. Trimming took 4 bases from V and 8 from J; bases not matched to a gene: 12. The CDR3 runs to 16 residues. Germline CDR1 reads SGHNT; CDR2 reads YYREEE (reference sequence). CDR3 DNA sequence: TGTGCCAGCAGCACAAACACCGGGACAGGGAACGAAAAACTGTTTTTT. Protein: CASSTNTGTGNEKLFF.

The sample holds one count of this clone. The chain recombines TRBV28 with TRBJ2-7, with a tentative D call TRBD2 (6 bases). The length of the CDR3 is 15 residues. V dropped 6 bases and J dropped 5 bases, with 20 bases sitting between them. The germline gives CDR1 MDHEN, CDR2 SYDVKM. Written as DNA, the CDR3 is TGTGCCAGCAGCCCTCCCCGCCGGGGAGGTAACGAGCAGTACTTC. Its translation is CASSPPRRGGNEQYF.

The genes are TRBV5-1 and TRBJ2-2; TRBD2 matches at 8 bases. This CDR3 is 15 amino acids long. Germline lookup yields CDR1 SGHRS and CDR2 YFSETQ. Germline trimming cut 1 base from V and 4 bases from J; bases unmatched to any gene: 3. The CDR3 DNA sequence: TGCGCCAGCAGCTTGACTAGCGGCAGCACCGGGGAGCTGTTTTTT. This codes for CASSLTSGSTGELFF.

V gene TRBV7-9 combines with J gene TRBJ2-3, with D unclear. The CDR3 loop spans 13 amino acids. With 2 bases removed from V and 5 bases from J, the gap between germline ends came to 8 bases. Germline CDR1 is SEHNR and CDR2 is FQNEAQ (reference sequence). The CDR3 DNA reads TGTGCCAGCAGCTTAAATGCGAGAGATACGCAGTATTTT. Protein product: CASSLNARDTQYF. Drawing the rest from reference TRBV7-9 and TRBJ2-3, the complete variable domain is DTGVSQNPRHKITKRGQNVTFRCDPISEHNRLYWYRQTLGQGPEFLTYFQNEAQLEKSRLLSDRFSAERPKGSFSTLEIQRTEQGDSAMYLCASSLNARDTQYFGPGTRLTVL.

This chain uses TRBV9 with TRBJ1-2, with 11 bases matching TRBD1. Germline CDR1 is SGDLS and CDR2 is YYNGEE. This CDR3 has 14 amino acids. Trimming removed 2 bases from V and 7 bases from J; junction bases left unmatched: 4. CDR3 nucleotides: TGTGCCAGCAGCGTGGGACAGGGGGTAGGTGGCTACACCTTC. This encodes CASSVGQGVGGYTF.

The chain uses TRBV4-1 and TRBJ2-1; no clear D gene. This CDR3 spans 16 amino acids. Germline V gene sequence: CDR1 MGHRA, CDR2 YSYEKL. The V end was cut by 4 bases, the J end by 5 bases, with 18 bases between. This CDR3 reads CASSLIMAGRNNEQFF. CDR3 nucleotides: TGCGCCAGCAGCCTCATCATGGCAGGCCGGAACAATGAGCAGTTCTTC.

The chain recombines TRBV30 with TRBJ1-2; 7 bases line up with TRBD1. V was clipped by 3 bases and J by 8 bases; unmatched bases: 9. This CDR3 has 13 amino acids. Per the germline V gene, CDR1 is GTSNPN and CDR2 is SVGIG (reference sequence). The CDR3 loop is CAWRYDRAIGYTF. The CDR3 nucleotides read TGTGCCTGGAGGTATGACAGGGCGATAGGCTACACCTTC.

This rearrangement joins TRBV29-1 to TRBJ2-1, with 13 bases aligning to TRBD2. The CDR3 contains 15 residues. Looked up from germline, CDR1 is SQVTM and CDR2 is ANQGSEA. V shed 7 bases, J shed 1 base, and the junction held 4 bases outside the gene matches. The CDR3 reads CSARTSGSSYNEQFF. CDR3 nucleotide sequence: TGCAGCGCCCGGACTAGCGGGAGTTCCTACAATGAGCAGTTCTTC.

The chain links TRBV29-1 to TRBJ2-1; 7 nucleotides align to TRBD1. This CDR3 is built from 17 residues. Germline assignment: CDR1 SQVTM and CDR2 ANQGSEA. Trimming at V came to 8 bases and at J to 6 bases, leaving 22 bases not matched to a gene. For the CDR3, the DNA is TGCAGCCCACCTAGACAGGGCTCGATTTCAGCCGGCAATGAGCAGTTCTTC. Amino acid sequence: CSPPRQGSISAGNEQFF.

The V and J genes are TRBV5-1 and TRBJ2-6; 7 bases are a match to TRBD1. V dropped 7 bases and J dropped 0; count of bases not matched to a gene: 10. The CDR3 is made up of 17 amino acids. The germline V gene encodes CDR1 SGHRS and CDR2 YFSETQ. CDR3 sequence reads: CASGVRDRYSGANVLTF. As DNA, the CDR3 is TGCGCCAGCGGCGTCCGGGACAGATACTCTGGGGCCAACGTCCTGACTTTC. Based on the CDR3 plus reference TRBV5-1 and TRBJ2-6, the full variable domain is KAGVTQTPRYLIKTRGQQVTLSCSPISGHRSVSWYQQTPGQGLQFLFEYFSETQRNKGNFPGRFSGRQFSNSRSEMNVSTLELGDSALYLCASGVRDRYSGANVLTFGAGSRLTVL.

The V and J genes are TRBV6-6 and TRBJ1-1; D uncertain. This CDR3 region has 13 residues. Trimming removed 7 bases from V and 7 bases from J, with 16 bases in between. The germline V gene encodes CDR1 MNHNY and CDR2 SVGAGI (reference sequence). The CDR3 sequence is CASTLGVALEAFF. In DNA form, the CDR3 reads TGTGCCAGCACCTTGGGAGTGGCACTTGAAGCTTTCTTT.

This chain joins TRBV2 and TRBJ1-1; D not resolved. The CDR3 contains 14 residues. CDR1 is SNHLY and CDR2 is FYNNEI in the germline V gene. V was pared by 4 bases and J by 0 bases, with 9 bases between. The CDR3 is CASSVRAVNTEAFF. CDR3 DNA: TGTGCCAGCAGTGTCCGGGCGGTGAACACTGAAGCTTTCTTT.

V gene TRBV5-1 combines with J gene TRBJ1-1; a possible D gene is TRBD1 (5 bases). Germline-derived CDR1 and CDR2 are SGHRS and YFSETQ. Trimming removed 3 bases at V and 4 bases at J, with 13 bases between. The CDR3 is 14 amino acids. For the CDR3, the DNA is TGCGCCAGCAGCTCCGGGACCGACGGCACTGAAGCTTTCTTT. Translating it yields CASSSGTDGTEAFF.

This chain links TRBV28 with TRBJ1-1; the D gene is possibly TRBD1 (6 bases). Germline V CDR1 and CDR2: MDHEN, SYDVKM. The CDR3 has 14 residues. V was cut by 2 bases and J by 2 bases, with 9 bases left in between. The CDR3 reads CASSLRGINTEAFF. In nucleotides, the CDR3 is TGTGCCAGCAGTTTAAGGGGGATAAACACTGAAGCTTTCTTT.

V usage is TRBV6-4 and J usage is TRBJ1-1; no firm D call. Trimming took 5 bases from V and 1 from J, leaving 11 bases between them. The CDR3 has 14 amino acids. Germline V CDR1 and CDR2: MRHNA, SNTAGT. The CDR3, as DNA: TGTGCCAGCAGTTTACAGCCAGAGAACACTGAAGCTTTCTTT. Its translation: CASSLQPENTEAFF.

V and J are TRBV5-4 and TRBJ1-1; tentative D call: TRBD1 (5 bases). Germline lookup yields CDR1 SGHNT and CDR2 YYREEE (reference sequence). The length of the CDR3 is 12 residues. The ends were cut back, 3 bases at V and 8 bases at J, with 11 bases in the middle. The DNA of the CDR3 is TGTGCCAGCAGCTCCGGGACGGGGGAAGCTTTCTTT. Residues: CASSSGTGEAFF. The full variable domain, in which reference TRBV5-4 and TRBJ1-1 provide the parts outside the CDR3, is ETGVTQSPTHLIKTRGQQVTLRCSSQSGHNTVSWYQQALGQGPQFIFQYYREEENGRGNFPPRFSGLQFPNYSSELNVNALELDDSALYLCASSSGTGEAFFGQGTRLTVV.

This clone has a single count. The chain carries TRBV2 and TRBJ1-2; D perhaps matches TRBD1 (5 bases). The V gene's germline CDR1 is SNHLY and CDR2 FYNNEI. CDR3 length equals 14 residues. Trimming removed 2 bases from V and 5 bases from J, with 12 bases in between. CDR3 protein: CASSELGVDYGYTF. The CDR3 DNA follows: TGTGCCAGCAGTGAATTGGGGGTTGATTATGGCTACACCTTC.

The chain is built from TRBV15 and TRBJ1-6; D call uncertain. Trimming removed 0 bases at V and 8 bases at J, with 14 bases between. This CDR3 comprises 16 residues. Germline lookup yields CDR1 LNHNV and CDR2 YYDKDF (reference sequence). CDR3 amino acids: CATSRDTTARDSPLHF. The CDR3 DNA is TGTGCCACCAGCAGAGATACTACAGCGAGGGATTCACCCCTCCACTTT.

This clone was seen just once. The V gene is TRBV28, the J gene TRBJ1-1; no clear D. Per the germline V gene, CDR1 is MDHEN and CDR2 is SYDVKM. The CDR3 length is 12 residues. Deletions cut 3 bases from V and 6 bases from J, with 8 bases between. This chain's CDR3 is CASSFSEAEAFF. The CDR3 nucleotides are TGTGCCAGCAGTTTTAGTGAGGCTGAAGCTTTCTTT.

The chain joins TRBV11-3 to TRBJ2-2; tentatively, D is TRBD1 (6 bases). V was cut by 5 bases and J by 1 base, with 11 bases left in between. The CDR3 length is 15 residues. Germline V gives CDR1 SGHNT, CDR2 YENEEA. In DNA form, the CDR3 reads TGTGCCAGCAGCGCTAGACAGGAGAACACCGGGGAGCTGTTTTTT. Translation: CASSARQENTGELFF.

The CDR3 reads CASKISGDEPQHF. The CDR3 DNA reads TGTGCCAGCAAGATTTCGGGTGATGAGCCCCAGCATTTT. The chain is built from TRBV12-3 or TRBV12-4 and TRBJ1-5; D not certain. The CDR3 runs to 13 residues. Trimming left V 7 bases short and J 8 bases short, with 15 bases between.

This chain links TRBV5-5 with TRBJ2-7; unclear D gene. V was clipped by 0 bases and J by 3 bases, with 13 bases between them. The germline gives CDR1 SGHKS, CDR2 YYEKEE (reference sequence). The length of the CDR3 is 15 residues. The CDR3 DNA sequence: TGTGCCAGCAGCTTGGCCGGGCAGGTGAACTACGAGCAGTACTTC. Translation: CASSLAGQVNYEQYF. Together with reference TRBV5-5 and TRBJ2-7, the CDR3 gives the full variable domain: DAGVTQSPTHLIKTRGQQVTLRCSPISGHKSVSWYQQVLGQGPQFIFQYYEKEERGRGNFPDRFSARQFPNYSSELNVNALLLGDSALYLCASSLAGQVNYEQYFGPGTRLTVT.

This clone came up a few times. The chain has TRBV7-9 and TRBJ2-2; possibly TRBD1 for D (6 bases). The V gene's germline CDR1 is SEHNR and CDR2 FQNEAQ (reference sequence). This CDR3 has 16 amino acids. Deletions cut 4 bases from V and 4 bases from J, with 16 bases between. This CDR3 reads CASSWGQGFATGELFF. CDR3 coding DNA: TGTGCCAGCAGCTGGGGCCAGGGGTTCGCCACCGGGGAGCTGTTTTTT. The full variable domain, rest sourced from reference TRBV7-9 and TRBJ2-2, is DTGVSQNPRHKITKRGQNVTFRCDPISEHNRLYWYRQTLGQGPEFLTYFQNEAQLEKSRLLSDRFSAERPKGSFSTLEIQRTEQGDSAMYLCASSWGQGFATGELFFGEGSRLTVL.